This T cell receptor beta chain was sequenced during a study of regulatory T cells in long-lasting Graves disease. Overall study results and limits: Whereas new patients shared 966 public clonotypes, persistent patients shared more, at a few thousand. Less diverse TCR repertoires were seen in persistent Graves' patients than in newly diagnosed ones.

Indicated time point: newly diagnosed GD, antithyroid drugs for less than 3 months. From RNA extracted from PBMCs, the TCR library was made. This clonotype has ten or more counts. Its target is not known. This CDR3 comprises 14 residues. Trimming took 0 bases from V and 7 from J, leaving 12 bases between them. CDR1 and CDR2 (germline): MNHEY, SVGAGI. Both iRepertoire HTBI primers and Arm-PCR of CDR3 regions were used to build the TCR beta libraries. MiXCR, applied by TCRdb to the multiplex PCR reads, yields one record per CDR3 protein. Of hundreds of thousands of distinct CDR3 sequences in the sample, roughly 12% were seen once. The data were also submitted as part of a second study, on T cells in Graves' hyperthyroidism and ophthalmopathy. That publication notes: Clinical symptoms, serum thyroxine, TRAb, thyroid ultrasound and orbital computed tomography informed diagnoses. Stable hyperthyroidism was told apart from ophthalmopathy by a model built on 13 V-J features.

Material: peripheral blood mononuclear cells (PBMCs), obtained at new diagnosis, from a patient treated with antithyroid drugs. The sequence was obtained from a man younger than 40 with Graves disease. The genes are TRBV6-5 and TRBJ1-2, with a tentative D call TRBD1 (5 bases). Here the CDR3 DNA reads TGTGCCAGCAGTTACTCGAGGGACCAAGGTGGCTACACCTTC. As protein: CASSYSRDQGGYTF.